The entry that follows covers one T cell receptor beta chain sequence. The antigen is not known. The CDR3 runs 14 residues. Germline values: CDR1 SQVTM, CDR2 ANQGSEA. V lost 4 bases and J lost 2, with 14 bases in between. Samples with a second dose at about 4 or about 12 weeks were pooled together. These data are taken from a study of T cell responses to AZD1222 COVID-19 vaccine. Overall study findings and caveats: The peak T cell response came first, and repertoires were sampled only after it. In a largely white British group with more females than males, clonal diversity was possibly underestimated.

TCRdb's table, derived via immunoSEQ multiplex PCR, lists solely in-frame clones and lacks some. The sample has 160,000 or so clones, approximately 87% seen once. Sequencing used peripheral blood, obtained 28 days after the second AZD1222 dose. The clonotype comes from an adult who received the AZD1222 COVID-19 vaccine. V gene TRBV29-1 combines with J gene TRBJ1-1; no definite D call. The CDR3 spells CSVASFTANTEAFF. CDR3 DNA sequence: TGCAGCGTTGCCTCCTTCACAGCAAACACTGAAGCTTTCTTT.